What follows is one T cell receptor beta chain and its context. Its antigen is not known. This CDR3 has 15 residues. Per germline, CDR1 MNHEY and CDR2 SVGAGI. J gave up 5 bases and V 6 bases, and 10 bases lay outside the gene matches. This entry comes from a study of cytomegalovirus exposure and HLA in healthy donors. General study findings and limits: TRBV6-2, TRBV6-3 and some other V segments were excluded as indistinguishable.

The study ran its PCR with 60 Vbeta and 13 Jbeta primers. This table comes from immunoSEQ multiplex PCR, and its TCRdb copy is limited to in-frame clones, with some not included. This table has tens of thousands of clones, approximately 78% appearing once. Sequenced material: PBMCs. The gene calls are TRBV6-5 and TRBJ2-7, with 10 bases that match TRBD2. The clonotype was recovered from a woman in her 30s in good health and CMV-seronegative. CDR3 in amino acids: CASSRGGLAGDEQYF. For the CDR3, the DNA is TGTGCCAGCAGCCGCGGGGGGCTAGCGGGGGACGAGCAGTACTTC.